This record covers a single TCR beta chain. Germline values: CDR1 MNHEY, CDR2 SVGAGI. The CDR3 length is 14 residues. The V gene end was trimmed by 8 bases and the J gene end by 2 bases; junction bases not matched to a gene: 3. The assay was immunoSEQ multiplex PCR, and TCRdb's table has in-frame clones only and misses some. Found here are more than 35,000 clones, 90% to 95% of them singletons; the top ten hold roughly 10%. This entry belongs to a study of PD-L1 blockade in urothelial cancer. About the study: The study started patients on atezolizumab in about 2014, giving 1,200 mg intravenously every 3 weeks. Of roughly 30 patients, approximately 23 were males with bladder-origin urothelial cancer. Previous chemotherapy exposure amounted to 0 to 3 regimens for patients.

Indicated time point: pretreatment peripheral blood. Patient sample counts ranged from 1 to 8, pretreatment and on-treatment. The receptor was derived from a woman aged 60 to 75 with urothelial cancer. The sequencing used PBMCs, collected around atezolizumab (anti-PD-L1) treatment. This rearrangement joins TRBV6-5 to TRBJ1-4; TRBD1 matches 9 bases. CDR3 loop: CASGTGYTNEKLFF. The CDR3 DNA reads TGTGCCAGCGGGACAGGGTATACTAATGAAAAACTGTTTTTT.